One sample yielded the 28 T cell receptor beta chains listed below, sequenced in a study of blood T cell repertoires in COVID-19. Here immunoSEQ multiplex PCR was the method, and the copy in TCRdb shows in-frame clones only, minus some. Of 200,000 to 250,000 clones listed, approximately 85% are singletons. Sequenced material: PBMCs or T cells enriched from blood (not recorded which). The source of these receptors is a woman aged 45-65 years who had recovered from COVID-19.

The CDR3 DNA follows: TGTGCCAGCAGGGGGCGCGTGAACACTGAAGCTTTCTTT. Protein sequence: CASRGRVNTEAFF. V is TRBV28 and J is TRBJ1-1, with D maybe TRBD1 (5 bases). Trimming cost V 6 bases and J 0 bases, with 8 bases left between them. This CDR3 is built from 13 residues. Germline CDR1 is MDHEN and CDR2 is SYDVKM.

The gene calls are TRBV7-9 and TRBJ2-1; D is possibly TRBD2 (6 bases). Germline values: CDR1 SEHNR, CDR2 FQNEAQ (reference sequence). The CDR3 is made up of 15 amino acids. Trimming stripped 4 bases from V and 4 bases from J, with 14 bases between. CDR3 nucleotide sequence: TGTGCCAGCAGCTCTAGACTAGAACAGTACAATGAGCAGTTCTTC. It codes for CASSSRLEQYNEQFF.

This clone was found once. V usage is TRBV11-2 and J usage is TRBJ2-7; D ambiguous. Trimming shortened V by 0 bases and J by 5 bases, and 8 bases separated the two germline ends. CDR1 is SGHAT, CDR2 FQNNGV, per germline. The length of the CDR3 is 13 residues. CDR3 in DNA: TGTGCCAGCAGCTTAGATCCGGGTCACGAGCAGTACTTC. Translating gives CASSLDPGHEQYF.

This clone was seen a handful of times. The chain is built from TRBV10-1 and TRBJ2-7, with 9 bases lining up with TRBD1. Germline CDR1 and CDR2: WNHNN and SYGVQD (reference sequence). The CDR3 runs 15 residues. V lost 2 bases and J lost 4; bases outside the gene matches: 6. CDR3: CASSEGTGMLYEQYF. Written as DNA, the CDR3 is TGCGCCAGCAGTGAGGGGACAGGGATGTTGTACGAGCAGTACTTC.

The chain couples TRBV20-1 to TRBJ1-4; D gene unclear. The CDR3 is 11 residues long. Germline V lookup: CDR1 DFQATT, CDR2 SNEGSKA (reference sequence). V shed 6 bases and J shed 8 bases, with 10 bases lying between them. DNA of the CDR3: TGCAGTGCAAGAATCAGAGAAAAACTGTTTTTT. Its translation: CSARIREKLFF.

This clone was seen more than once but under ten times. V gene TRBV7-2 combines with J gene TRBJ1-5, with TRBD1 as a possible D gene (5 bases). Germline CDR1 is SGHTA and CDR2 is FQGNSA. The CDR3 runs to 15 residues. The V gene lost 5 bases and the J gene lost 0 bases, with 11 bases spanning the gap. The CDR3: CASSPRAYSNQPQHF. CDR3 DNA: TGTGCCAGCAGCCCCAGGGCGTATAGCAATCAGCCCCAGCATTTT.

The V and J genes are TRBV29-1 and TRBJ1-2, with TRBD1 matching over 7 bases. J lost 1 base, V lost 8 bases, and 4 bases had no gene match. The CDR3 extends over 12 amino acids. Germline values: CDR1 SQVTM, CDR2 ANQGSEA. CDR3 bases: TGCAGCAGCCGGGACAGTAACTATGGCTACACCTTC. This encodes CSSRDSNYGYTF.

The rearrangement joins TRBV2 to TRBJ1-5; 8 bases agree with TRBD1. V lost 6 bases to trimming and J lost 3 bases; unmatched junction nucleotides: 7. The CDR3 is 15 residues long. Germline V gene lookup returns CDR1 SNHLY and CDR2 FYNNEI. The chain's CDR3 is CASRTDRAHNQPQHF. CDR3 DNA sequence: TGTGCCAGCAGGACGGACAGGGCGCACAATCAGCCCCAGCATTTT.

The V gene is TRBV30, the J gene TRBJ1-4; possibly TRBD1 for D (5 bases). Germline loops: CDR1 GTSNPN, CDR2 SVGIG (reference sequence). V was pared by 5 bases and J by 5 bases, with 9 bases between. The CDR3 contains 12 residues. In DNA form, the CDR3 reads TGTGCCTGGGACAGATTAAATGAAAAACTGTTTTTT. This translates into CAWDRLNEKLFF.

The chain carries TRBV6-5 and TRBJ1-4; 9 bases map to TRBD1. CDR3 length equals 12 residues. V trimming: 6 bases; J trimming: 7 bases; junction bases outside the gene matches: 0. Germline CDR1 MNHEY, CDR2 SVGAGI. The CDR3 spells CASRDRGEKLFF. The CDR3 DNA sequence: TGTGCCAGCAGGGACAGGGGTGAAAAACTGTTTTTT.

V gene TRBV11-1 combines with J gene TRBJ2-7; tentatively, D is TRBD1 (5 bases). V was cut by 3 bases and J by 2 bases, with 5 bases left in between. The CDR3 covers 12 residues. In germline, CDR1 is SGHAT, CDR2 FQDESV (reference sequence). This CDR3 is CASSLDTYEQYF. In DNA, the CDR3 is TGTGCCAGCAGCTTGGACACCTACGAGCAGTACTTC.

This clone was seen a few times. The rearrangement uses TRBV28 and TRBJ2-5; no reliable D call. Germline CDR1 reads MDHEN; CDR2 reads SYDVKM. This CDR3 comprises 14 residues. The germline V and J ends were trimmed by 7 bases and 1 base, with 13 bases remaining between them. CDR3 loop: CASNHWRSQETQYF. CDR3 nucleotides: TGTGCCAGCAACCATTGGCGGAGCCAAGAGACCCAGTACTTC.

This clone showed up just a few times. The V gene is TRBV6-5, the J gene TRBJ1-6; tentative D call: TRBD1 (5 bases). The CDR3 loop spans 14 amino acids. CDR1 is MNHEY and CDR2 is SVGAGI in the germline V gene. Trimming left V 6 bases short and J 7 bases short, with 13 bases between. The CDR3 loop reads CASRRDSGNSPLHF. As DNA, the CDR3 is TGTGCCAGCAGGAGGGACTCGGGGAATTCACCCCTCCACTTT.

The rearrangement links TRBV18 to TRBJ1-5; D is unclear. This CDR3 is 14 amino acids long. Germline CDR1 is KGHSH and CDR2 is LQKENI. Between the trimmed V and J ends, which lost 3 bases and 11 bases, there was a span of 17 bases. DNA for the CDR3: TGTGCCAGCTCACCCCTCCCATCGGTCCGCTCCCAGCATTTT. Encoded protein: CASSPLPSVRSQHF. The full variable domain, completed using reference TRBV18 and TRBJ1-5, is NAGVMQNPRHLVRRRGQEARLRCSPMKGHSHVYWYRQLPEEGLKFMVYLQKENIIDESGMPKERFSAEFPKEGPSILRIQQVVRGDSAAYFCASSPLPSVRSQHFGDGTRLSIL.

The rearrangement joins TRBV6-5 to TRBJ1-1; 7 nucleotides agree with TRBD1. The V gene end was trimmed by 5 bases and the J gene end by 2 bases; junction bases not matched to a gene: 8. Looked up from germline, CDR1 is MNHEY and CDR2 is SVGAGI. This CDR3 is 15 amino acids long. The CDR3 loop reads CASSKTGTANTEAFF. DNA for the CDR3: TGTGCCAGCAGTAAGACCGGGACAGCAAACACTGAAGCTTTCTTT.

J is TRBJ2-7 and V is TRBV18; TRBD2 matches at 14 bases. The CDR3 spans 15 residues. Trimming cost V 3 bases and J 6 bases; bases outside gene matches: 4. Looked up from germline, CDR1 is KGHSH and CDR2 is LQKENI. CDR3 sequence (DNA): TGTGCCAGCTCACCCCCGGGACTAGCGGGAGTCGAGCAGTACTTC. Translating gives CASSPPGLAGVEQYF.

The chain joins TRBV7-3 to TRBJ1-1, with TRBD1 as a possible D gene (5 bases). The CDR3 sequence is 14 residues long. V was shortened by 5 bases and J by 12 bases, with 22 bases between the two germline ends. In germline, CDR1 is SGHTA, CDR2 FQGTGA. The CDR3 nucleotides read TGTGCCAGCAGCCCAGTGGCGGGGGGAGGAGGAACTTTCTTT. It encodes CASSPVAGGGGTFF.

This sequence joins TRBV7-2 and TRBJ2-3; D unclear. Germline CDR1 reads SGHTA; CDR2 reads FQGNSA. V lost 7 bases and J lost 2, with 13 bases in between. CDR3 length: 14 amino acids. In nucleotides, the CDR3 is TGTGCCAGCACTTTACCAGGCTCCACAGATACGCAGTATTTT. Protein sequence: CASTLPGSTDTQYF.

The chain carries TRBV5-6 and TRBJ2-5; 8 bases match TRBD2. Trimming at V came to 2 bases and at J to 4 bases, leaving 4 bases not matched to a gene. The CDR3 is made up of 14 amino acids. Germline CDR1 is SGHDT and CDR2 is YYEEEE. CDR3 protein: CASSFKTSGETQYF. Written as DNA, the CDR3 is TGTGCCAGCAGCTTTAAAACTAGCGGAGAGACCCAGTACTTC.

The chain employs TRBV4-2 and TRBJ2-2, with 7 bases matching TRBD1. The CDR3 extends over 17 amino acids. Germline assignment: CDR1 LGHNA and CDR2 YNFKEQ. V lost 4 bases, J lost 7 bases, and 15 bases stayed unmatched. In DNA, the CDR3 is TGTGCCAGCAGCCTAGCTACAGGGGCCCCCGGGGACGGGGAGCTGTTTTTT. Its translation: CASSLATGAPGDGELFF.

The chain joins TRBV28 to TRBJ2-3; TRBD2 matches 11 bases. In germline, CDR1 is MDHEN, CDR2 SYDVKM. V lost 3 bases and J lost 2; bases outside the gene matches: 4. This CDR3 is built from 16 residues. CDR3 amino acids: CASSLLAGGFTDTQYF. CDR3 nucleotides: TGTGCCAGCAGTTTGCTAGCGGGGGGCTTCACAGATACGCAGTATTTT.

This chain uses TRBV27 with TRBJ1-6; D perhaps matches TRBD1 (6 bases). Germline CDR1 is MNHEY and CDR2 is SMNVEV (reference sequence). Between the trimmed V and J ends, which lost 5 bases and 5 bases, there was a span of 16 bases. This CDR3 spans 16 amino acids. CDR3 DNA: TGTGCCAGCAGTCCTAACTGGGCAGGGGATAATTCACCCCTCCACTTT. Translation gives CASSPNWAGDNSPLHF.

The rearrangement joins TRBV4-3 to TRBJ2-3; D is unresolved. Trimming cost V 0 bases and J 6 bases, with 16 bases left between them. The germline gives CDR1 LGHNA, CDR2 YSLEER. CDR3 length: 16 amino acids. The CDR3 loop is CASSQDLRLGADTQYF. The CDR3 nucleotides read TGCGCCAGCAGCCAAGATCTAAGGCTAGGAGCGGATACGCAGTATTTT.

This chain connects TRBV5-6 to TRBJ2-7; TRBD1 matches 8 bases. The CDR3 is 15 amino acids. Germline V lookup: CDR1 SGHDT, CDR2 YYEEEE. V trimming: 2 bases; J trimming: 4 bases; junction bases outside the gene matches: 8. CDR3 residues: CASSLPGQARYEQYF. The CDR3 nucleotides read TGTGCCAGCAGCTTACCGGGACAGGCGCGTTACGAGCAGTACTTC.

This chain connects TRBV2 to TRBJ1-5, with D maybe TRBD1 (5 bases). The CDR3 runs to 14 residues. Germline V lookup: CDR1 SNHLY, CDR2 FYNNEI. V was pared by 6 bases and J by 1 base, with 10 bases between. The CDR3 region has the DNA TGTGCCAGCAGCCATCGACAGAGCAATCAGCCCCAGCATTTT. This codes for CASSHRQSNQPQHF.

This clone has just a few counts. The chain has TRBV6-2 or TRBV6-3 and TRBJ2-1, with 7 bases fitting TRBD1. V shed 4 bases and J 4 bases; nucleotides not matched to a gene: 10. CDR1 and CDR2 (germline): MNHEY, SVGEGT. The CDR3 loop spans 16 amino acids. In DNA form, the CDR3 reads TGTGCCAGCAGTTTCCGGTCGGGACAGCCTTACAATGAGCAGTTCTTC. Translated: CASSFRSGQPYNEQFF.

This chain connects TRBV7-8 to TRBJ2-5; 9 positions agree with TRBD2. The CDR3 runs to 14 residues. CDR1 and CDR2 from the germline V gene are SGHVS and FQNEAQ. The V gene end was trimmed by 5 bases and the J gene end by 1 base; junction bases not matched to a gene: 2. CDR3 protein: CASSRRGGQETQYF. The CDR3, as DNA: TGTGCCAGCAGCCGGCGGGGGGGCCAAGAGACCCAGTACTTC.

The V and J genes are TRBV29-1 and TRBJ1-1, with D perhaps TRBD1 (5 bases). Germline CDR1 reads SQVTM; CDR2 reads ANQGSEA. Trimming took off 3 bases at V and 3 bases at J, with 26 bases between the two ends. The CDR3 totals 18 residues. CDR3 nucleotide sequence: TGCAGCGTTGAGCCTCTCCATCAGGGATCTGGTTCGCACACTGAAGCTTTCTTT. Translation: CSVEPLHQGSGSHTEAFF.